The T cell receptor (beta chain) under discussion was sequenced for a study of OX40 agonist ivuxolimab in advanced cancers. Study in general: Patients treated during dose escalation were battling hepatocellular carcinoma, melanoma, renal cell or head and neck cancer.

TCRdb's copy holds only in-frame clones and misses some; the assay was immunoSEQ multiplex PCR. This sample has about 84,000 clones, with 75% to 95% found just once. This clone appeared a single time. The receptor was isolated from an adult with an advanced solid tumor such as melanoma, head and neck, liver or kidney cancer. The material was CD4+ or CD8+ T cells sorted from blood, obtained in a trial of the OX40 agonist ivuxolimab.

The CDR3 region is CASSLVGAPYNEQFF. As DNA, the CDR3 is TGTGCCAGCAGCTTAGTAGGGGCCCCATACAATGAGCAGTTCTTC. The J gene is TRBJ2-1, the V gene TRBV7-3; a possible D gene is TRBD1 (5 bases). V lost 2 bases to trimming and J lost 4 bases, with 12 bases between them. Germline lookup yields CDR1 SGHTA and CDR2 FQGTGA. The CDR3 extends over 15 amino acids.